The clone carrying this T cell receptor (beta chain) was counted between two and nine times. Each CDR3 protein gets one entry after TCRdb re-called the PCR reads with MiXCR. Of some 680,000 distinct CDR3 sequences listed, about 25% are singletons. The source of the sample is a study of molecular identifiers for immune sequencing clone quantification. Study-level background: In replicates, RNA from roughly 18,000 or 92,000 naive CD8 cells was split five ways, four sequenced.

With V trimmed by 2 bases and J by 9 bases, 12 bases remained unmatched. Germline loops: CDR1 SEHNR, CDR2 FQNEAQ (reference sequence). The CDR3 runs 16 residues. The chain uses TRBV7-9 and TRBJ1-2; 10 bases fit TRBD1. The sample taken for sequencing was naive CD8+ T cells from blood, with Jurkat cell RNA spiked in. Sample subset: FACS-sorted CD8+CD4-CCR7+CD45RA+ naive T cells. This receptor was identified in a human donor in good health. Some libraries in this study had Jurkat cell RNA spiked in. DNA of the CDR3: TGTGCCAGCAGCTTAAGCTCCCGGGACAGGGGATTTAGCTACACCTTC. Residues: CASSLSSRDRGFSYTF. The entire variable domain, with the rest obtained from reference TRBV7-9 and TRBJ1-2, is as follows: DTGVSQNPRHKITKRGQNVTFRCDPISEHNRLYWYRQTLGQGPEFLTYFQNEAQLEKSRLLSDRFSAERPKGSFSTLEIQRTEQGDSAMYLCASSLSSRDRGFSYTFGSGTRLTVV.